One sample yielded the 6 T cell receptor beta chains listed below, sequenced in a study of T cell clusters in autoimmune cytopenias. Multiplex touch-down PCR amplified TRB using TRB-A and TRB-B pools in one tube. TCRdb reprocessed the multiplex PCR reads, with one entry per CDR3 protein and no DNA. Its clone listing holds some 4,000 distinct CDR3 sequences. TRB was amplified from about 260 ng of peripheral blood genomic DNA per sample. This same sample was also part of a study on T cell repertoires in aging, cancer and after chemotherapy.

The sample consisted of peripheral blood. The receptors stem from a human donor in good health.

The J gene is TRBJ1-4, the V gene TRBV20-1. The CDR3 contains 12 residues. Germline CDR1 DFQATT, CDR2 SNEGSKA (reference sequence). The chain's CDR3 is CSARDLVKKLFF.

Frequency places this clonotype as medium-sized. The chain couples TRBV5-4 to TRBJ2-2; with no DNA, the TCRdb D assignment of TRBD1 cannot be verified. The CDR3 is 13 residues long. The germline gives CDR1 SGHNT, CDR2 YYREEE (reference sequence). CDR3 protein: CASSFPEAGELFF.

Considering frequency, this clonotype is medium-sized. Here the CDR3 reads CAITLSWGDNEQFF. This chain connects TRBV10-3 to TRBJ2-1; TCRdb selects TRBD2, and the lack of DNA leaves this call unchecked. CDR1 is ENHRY and CDR2 is SYGVKD in the germline V gene. The CDR3 sequence is 14 residues long.

The CDR3 sequence is CASSRGEFSGYEQYF. The V gene is TRBV6-5, the J gene TRBJ2-7; the D call from TCRdb, TRBD2, cannot be confirmed without DNA. The CDR3 runs 15 residues. Germline V gene lookup returns CDR1 MNHEY and CDR2 SVGAGI.

The rearrangement joins TRBV12-3 or TRBV12-4 to TRBJ2-7; TCRdb designates TRBD1, a call that cannot be tested without DNA. There are 15 residues in the CDR3. The CDR3 sequence is CASSLMEDRGGEQYF.

Measured by frequency, this clonotype is medium-sized. The genes are TRBV15 and TRBJ2-2; the D gene TCRdb calls, TRBD1, cannot be checked with no DNA. The CDR3 has 16 amino acids. The germline V gene has CDR1 LNHNV and CDR2 YYDKDF (reference sequence). CDR3 amino acids: CATSSGSGDYTGELFF.